The present entry profiles one TCR beta chain with its context. Some clones are missing from TCRdb's copy, which holds only in-frame ones; the method was immunoSEQ multiplex PCR. The sample lists about 230,000 clones; approximately 82% were seen once. The data originate from a study of blood T cell repertoires in COVID-19. Study at large: The United States, Italy and Spain were the sources of the acute and convalescent COVID-19 samples.

Trimming pared 5 bases from V and 7 bases from J, leaving 14 bases between. Germline CDR1 reads KGHSH; CDR2 reads LQKENI. This CDR3 has 13 amino acids. V is TRBV18 and J is TRBJ1-2; tentative D call: TRBD1 (6 bases). Sequencing was performed on peripheral blood. The clonotype was recovered from a woman aged 35 to 49 who had recovered from COVID-19. This CDR3 reads CASSSGTLLGYTF. The CDR3 coding sequence is TGTGCCAGCTCATCCGGGACACTCCTTGGCTACACCTTC. The full variable domain, its missing parts supplied by reference TRBV18 and TRBJ1-2, is NAGVMQNPRHLVRRRGQEARLRCSPMKGHSHVYWYRQLPEEGLKFMVYLQKENIIDESGMPKERFSAEFPKEGPSILRIQQVVRGDSAAYFCASSSGTLLGYTFGSGTRLTVV.